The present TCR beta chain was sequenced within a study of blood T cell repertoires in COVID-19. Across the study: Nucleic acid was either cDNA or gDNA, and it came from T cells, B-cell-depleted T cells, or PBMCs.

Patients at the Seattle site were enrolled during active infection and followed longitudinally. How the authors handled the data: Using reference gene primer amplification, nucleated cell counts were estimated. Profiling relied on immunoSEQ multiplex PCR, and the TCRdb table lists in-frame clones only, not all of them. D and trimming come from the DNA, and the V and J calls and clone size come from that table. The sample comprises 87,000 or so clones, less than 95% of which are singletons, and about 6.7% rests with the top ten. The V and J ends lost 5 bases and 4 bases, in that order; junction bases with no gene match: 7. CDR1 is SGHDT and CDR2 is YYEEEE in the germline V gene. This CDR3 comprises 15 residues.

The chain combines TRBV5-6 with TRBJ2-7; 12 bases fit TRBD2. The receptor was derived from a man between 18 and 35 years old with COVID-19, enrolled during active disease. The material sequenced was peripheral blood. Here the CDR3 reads CASSYPTSGSYEQYF. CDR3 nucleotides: TGTGCCAGCAGTTACCCGACTAGCGGGAGTTACGAGCAGTACTTC.